This T cell receptor (beta chain) was profiled in a study of T cell changes during pregnancy in multiple sclerosis. Sequencing used immunoSEQ multiplex PCR; TCRdb keeps in-frame clones, though not all of them. The table has tens of thousands of clones, 80% to 95% seen once. Germline V CDR1 and CDR2: MDHEN, SYDVKM. After removal of 5 bases from V and 3 bases from J, the junction contained 10 bases not matched to a gene. The CDR3 consists of 16 residues. This chain links TRBV28 with TRBJ2-3; 8 bases align to TRBD1. The clonotype was recovered from a female donor with multiple sclerosis, enrolled in a pregnancy study. The material sequenced was peripheral blood, taken in the second trimester of pregnancy. The CDR3 reads CASSLRTGSRTDTQYF. For the CDR3, the DNA is TGTGCCAGCAGTCTCCGGACAGGGAGTCGAACAGATACGCAGTATTTT.